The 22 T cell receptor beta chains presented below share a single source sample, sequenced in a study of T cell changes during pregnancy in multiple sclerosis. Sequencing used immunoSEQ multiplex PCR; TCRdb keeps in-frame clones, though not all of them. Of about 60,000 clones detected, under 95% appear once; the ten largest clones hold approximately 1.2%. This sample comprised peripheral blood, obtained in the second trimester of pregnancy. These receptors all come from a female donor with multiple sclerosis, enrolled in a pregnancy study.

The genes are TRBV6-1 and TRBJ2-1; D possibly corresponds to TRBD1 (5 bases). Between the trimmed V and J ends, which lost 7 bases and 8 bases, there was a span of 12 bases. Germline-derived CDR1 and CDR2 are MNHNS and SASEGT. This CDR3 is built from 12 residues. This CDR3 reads CASTEGAYEQFF. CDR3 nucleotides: TGTGCCAGCACCGAAGGGGCATATGAGCAGTTCTTC.

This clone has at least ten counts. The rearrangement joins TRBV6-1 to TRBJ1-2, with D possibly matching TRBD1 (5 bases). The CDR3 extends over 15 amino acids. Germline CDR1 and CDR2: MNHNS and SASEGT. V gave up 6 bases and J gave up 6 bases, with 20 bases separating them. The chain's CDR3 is CASSPLGGTSNGYTF. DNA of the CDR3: TGTGCCAGCAGCCCCCTGGGGGGGACCTCTAATGGCTACACCTTC.

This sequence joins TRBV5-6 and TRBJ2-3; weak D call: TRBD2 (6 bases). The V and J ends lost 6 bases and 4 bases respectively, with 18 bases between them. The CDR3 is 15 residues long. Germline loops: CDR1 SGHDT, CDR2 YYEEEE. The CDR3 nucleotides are TGTGCCAGCACCGAGGGCGGGGCCCGGGCAGATACGCAGTATTTT. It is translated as CASTEGGARADTQYF.

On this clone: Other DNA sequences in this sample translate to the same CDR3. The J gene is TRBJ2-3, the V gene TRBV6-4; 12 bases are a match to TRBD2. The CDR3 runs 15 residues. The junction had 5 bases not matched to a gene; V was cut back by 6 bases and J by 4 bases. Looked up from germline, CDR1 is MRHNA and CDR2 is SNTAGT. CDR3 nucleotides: TGTGCCAGCAGCCCTAGCGGGGGGGCCGCAGATACGCAGTATTTT. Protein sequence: CASSPSGGAADTQYF.

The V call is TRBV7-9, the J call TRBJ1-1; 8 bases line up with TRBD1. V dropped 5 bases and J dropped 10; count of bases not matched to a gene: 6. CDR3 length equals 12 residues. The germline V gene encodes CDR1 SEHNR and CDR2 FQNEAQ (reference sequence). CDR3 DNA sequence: TGTGCCAGCAGCGTCGACAGGGGTATAGCTTTCTTT. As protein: CASSVDRGIAFF. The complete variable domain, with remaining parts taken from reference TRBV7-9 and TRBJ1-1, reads DTGVSQNPRHKITKRGQNVTFRCDPISEHNRLYWYRQTLGQGPEFLTYFQNEAQLEKSRLLSDRFSAERPKGSFSTLEIQRTEQGDSAMYLCASSVDRGIAFFGQGTRLTVV.

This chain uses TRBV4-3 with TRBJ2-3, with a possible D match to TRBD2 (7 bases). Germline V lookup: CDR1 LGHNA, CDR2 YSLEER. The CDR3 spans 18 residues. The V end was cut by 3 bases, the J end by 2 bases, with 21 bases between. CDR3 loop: CASSHGGGGDPPTDTQYF. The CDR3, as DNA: TGCGCCAGCAGCCACGGGGGCGGGGGCGATCCCCCCACAGATACGCAGTATTTT.

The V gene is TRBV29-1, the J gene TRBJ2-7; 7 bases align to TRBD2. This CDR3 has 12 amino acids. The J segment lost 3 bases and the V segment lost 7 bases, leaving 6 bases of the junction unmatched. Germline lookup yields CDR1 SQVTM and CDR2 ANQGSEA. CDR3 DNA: TGCAGCGCCGCGACTAGCAGCTACGAGCAGTACTTC. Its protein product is CSAATSSYEQYF.

For the CDR3, the DNA is TGCGCCAGCAGCTGGACTAGCGGGGGGTATGAGACCCAGTACTTC. Protein product: CASSWTSGGYETQYF. The genes are TRBV5-1 and TRBJ2-5; the match to TRBD2 covers 14 bases. The germline CDR1 and CDR2 sequences are SGHRS and YFSETQ. With 3 bases clipped from V and 5 bases from J, the junction kept 3 bases outside the gene matches. The CDR3 is made up of 15 amino acids.

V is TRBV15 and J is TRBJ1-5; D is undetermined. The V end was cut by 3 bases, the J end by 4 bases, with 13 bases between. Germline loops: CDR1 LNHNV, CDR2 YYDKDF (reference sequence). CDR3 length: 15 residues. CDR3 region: CATSRMKGVNQPQHF. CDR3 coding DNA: TGTGCCACCAGCAGGATGAAGGGAGTGAATCAGCCCCAGCATTTT.

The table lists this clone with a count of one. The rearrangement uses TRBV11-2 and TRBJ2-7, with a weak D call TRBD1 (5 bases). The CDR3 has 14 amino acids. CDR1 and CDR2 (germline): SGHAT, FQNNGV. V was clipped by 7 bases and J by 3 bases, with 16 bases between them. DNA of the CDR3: TGTGCCAGCACCTCCCCCCCCAGGGTCTACGAGCAGTACTTC. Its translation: CASTSPPRVYEQYF.

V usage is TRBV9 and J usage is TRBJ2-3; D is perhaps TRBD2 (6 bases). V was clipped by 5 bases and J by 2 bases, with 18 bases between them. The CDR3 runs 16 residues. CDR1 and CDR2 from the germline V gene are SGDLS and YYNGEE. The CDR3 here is CASSHSTGLSTDTQYF. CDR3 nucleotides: TGTGCCAGCAGTCATAGCACCGGACTATCCACAGATACGCAGTATTTT.

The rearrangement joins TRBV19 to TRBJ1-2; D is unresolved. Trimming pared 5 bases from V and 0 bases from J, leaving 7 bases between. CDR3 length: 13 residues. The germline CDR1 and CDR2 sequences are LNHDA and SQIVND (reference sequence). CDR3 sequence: CASSEISNYGYTF. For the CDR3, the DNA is TGTGCCAGTAGTGAGATTTCTAACTATGGCTACACCTTC.

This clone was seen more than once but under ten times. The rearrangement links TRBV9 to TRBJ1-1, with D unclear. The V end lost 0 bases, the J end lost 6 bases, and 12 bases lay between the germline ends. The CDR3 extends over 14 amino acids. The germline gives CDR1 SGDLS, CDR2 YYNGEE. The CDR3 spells CASSVDSGRAEAFF. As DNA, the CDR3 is TGTGCCAGCAGCGTAGATAGCGGCCGGGCTGAAGCTTTCTTT.

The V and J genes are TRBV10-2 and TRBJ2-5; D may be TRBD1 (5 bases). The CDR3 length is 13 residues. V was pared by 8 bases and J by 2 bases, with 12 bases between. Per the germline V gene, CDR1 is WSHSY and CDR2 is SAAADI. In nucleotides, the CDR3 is TGCGCCAGCGGACACAGAACTCAAGAGACCCAGTACTTC. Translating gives CASGHRTQETQYF.

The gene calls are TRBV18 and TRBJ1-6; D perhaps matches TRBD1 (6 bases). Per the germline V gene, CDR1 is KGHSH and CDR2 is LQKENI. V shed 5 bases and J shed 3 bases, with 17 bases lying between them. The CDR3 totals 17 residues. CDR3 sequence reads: CASSFSATGSYNSPLHF. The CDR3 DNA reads TGTGCCAGCTCATTCTCCGCGACAGGAAGCTATAATTCACCCCTCCACTTT. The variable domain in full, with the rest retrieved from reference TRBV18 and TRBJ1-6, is NAGVMQNPRHLVRRRGQEARLRCSPMKGHSHVYWYRQLPEEGLKFMVYLQKENIIDESGMPKERFSAEFPKEGPSILRIQQVVRGDSAAYFCASSFSATGSYNSPLHFGNGTRLTVT.

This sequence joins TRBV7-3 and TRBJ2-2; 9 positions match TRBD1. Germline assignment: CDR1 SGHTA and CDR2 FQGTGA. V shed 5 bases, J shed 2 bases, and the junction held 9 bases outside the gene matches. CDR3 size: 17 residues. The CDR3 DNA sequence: TGTGCCAGCAGCCAGTCACGGGACAGGGCTAACACCGGGGAGCTGTTTTTT. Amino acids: CASSQSRDRANTGELFF.

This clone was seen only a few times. For the CDR3, the DNA is TGCGCCAGCAGCCAAGATCCGGGACAGCCCCAGCATTTT. This encodes CASSQDPGQPQHF. This chain uses TRBV4-1 with TRBJ1-5, with D unresolved. CDR1 MGHRA and CDR2 YSYEKL come from the germline V gene. The V end lost 0 bases, the J end lost 7 bases, and 7 bases lay between the germline ends. CDR3 length: 13 amino acids.

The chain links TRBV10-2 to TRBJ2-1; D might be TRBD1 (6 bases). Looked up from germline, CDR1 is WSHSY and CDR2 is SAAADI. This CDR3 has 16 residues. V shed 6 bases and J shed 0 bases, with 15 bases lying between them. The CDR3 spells CASSEPRDTSYNEQFF. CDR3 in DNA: TGCGCCAGCAGCGAACCCCGGGACACCTCCTACAATGAGCAGTTCTTC.

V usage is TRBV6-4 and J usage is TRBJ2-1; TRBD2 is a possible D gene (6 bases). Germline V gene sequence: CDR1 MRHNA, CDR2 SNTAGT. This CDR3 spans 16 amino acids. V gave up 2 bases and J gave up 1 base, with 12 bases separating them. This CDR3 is CASSDGGKGSYNEQFF. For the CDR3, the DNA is TGTGCCAGCAGTGACGGGGGGAAAGGATCCTACAATGAGCAGTTCTTC.

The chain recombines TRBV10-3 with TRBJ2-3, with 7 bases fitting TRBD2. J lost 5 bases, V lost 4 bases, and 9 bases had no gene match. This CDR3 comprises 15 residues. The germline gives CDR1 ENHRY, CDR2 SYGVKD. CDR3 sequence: CAISAGSGFIDTQYF. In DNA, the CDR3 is TGTGCCATCAGTGCCGGTAGCGGGTTTATAGATACGCAGTATTTT.

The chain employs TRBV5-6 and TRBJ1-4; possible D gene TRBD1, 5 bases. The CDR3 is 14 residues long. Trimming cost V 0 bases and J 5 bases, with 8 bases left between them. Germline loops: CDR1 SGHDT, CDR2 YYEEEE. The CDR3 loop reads CASSLGQPNEKLFF. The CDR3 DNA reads TGTGCCAGCAGCTTGGGACAGCCAAATGAAAAACTGTTTTTT.

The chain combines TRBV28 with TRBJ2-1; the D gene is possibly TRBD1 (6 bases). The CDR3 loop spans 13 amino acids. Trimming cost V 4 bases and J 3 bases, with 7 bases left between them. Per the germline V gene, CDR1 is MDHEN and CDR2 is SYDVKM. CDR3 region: CASSWTDYNEQFF. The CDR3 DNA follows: TGTGCCAGCAGTTGGACAGACTACAATGAGCAGTTCTTC.